Listed below are T cell receptor beta chains from one sample, sequenced in a study of shared clonotypes between healthy human individuals. Sequencing used immunoSEQ multiplex PCR; TCRdb keeps in-frame clones, though not all of them. The repertoire includes approximately 2,000,000 clones, 85% to 95% of them detected once, and 0.3% to 0.45% sits in the top ten. Sequencing was performed on naive CD4+ T cells from PBMCs. Every receptor here comes from a man in his late teens or twenties in good health. Some clones in this sample may be carry-over from other donors' samples. Each CDR3 is given with its conserved first and last residue. The order of the fields is D gene, clone size, J gene, V gene, CDR3 protein, CDR3 DNA. The D gene is left open where the match is weak. Size is omitted from some rows. Given values are once, few, many or a class for expanded clones.

>.|.|TRBJ1-2|TRBV2
CASSVPGANYGYTF
TGTGCCAGCAGTGTGCCCGGGGCGAACTATGGCTACACCTTC
>.|.|TRBJ2-1|TRBV7-3
CASSQGSGNEQFF
TGTGCCAGCAGCCAGGGGTCGGGGAATGAGCAGTTCTTC
>.|.|TRBJ2-7|TRBV2
CASREAGQAFYEQYF
TGTGCCAGCAGGGAAGCGGGACAGGCTTTCTACGAGCAGTACTTC
>TRBD2|.|TRBJ2-3|TRBV9
CASSAGTSGSLADTQYF
TGTGCCAGCAGCGCCGGGACTAGCGGGAGTCTGGCAGATACGCAGTATTTT
>TRBD1|.|TRBJ2-1|TRBV5-4
CASRQRARGDRVYNEQFF
TGTGCCAGCAGACAGAGAGCTCGCGGGGACAGGGTGTACAATGAGCAGTTCTTC
>TRBD2|.|TRBJ2-7|TRBV28
CASGGVGGSEQYF
TGTGCCAGCGGGGGGGTCGGGGGATCCGAGCAGTACTTC
>.|.|TRBJ1-3|TRBV28
CASSLREFSNTIYF
TGTGCCAGCAGCCTAAGGGAATTCAGCAACACCATATATTTT
>.|once|TRBJ2-1|TRBV7-2
CASSLVRTEQFF
TGTGCCAGCAGCTTAGTCAGGACCGAGCAGTTCTTC
>.|.|TRBJ2-7|TRBV4-2
CASSPNPGATSSYEQYF
TGTGCCAGCAGCCCAAACCCAGGAGCGACTAGCTCCTACGAGCAGTACTTC
>.|.|TRBJ2-7|TRBV9
CASSESLDGAYEQYF
TGTGCCAGCAGCGAAAGCCTGGACGGTGCCTACGAGCAGTACTTC
>TRBD1|.|TRBJ2-1|TRBV19
CASSKRQGYNEQFF
TGTGCCAGTAGTAAGAGACAGGGGTACAATGAGCAGTTCTTC
>.|.|TRBJ2-5|TRBV7-8
CASSPMRAQETQYF
TGTGCCAGCAGCCCCATGAGGGCCCAAGAGACCCAGTACTTC
>.|.|TRBJ2-1|TRBV9
CASSILGTLNNEQFF
TGTGCCAGCAGCATCCTCGGGACCCTCAACAATGAGCAGTTCTTC
>.|.|TRBJ1-1|TRBV5-1
CASSLIPGQNTEAFF
TGCGCCAGCAGCTTGATACCGGGACAGAACACTGAAGCTTTCTTT
>.|.|TRBJ1-4|TRBV6-6
CASSGWSPRLFF
TGTGCCAGCAGTGGCTGGAGCCCGAGACTGTTTTTT
>TRBD1|.|TRBJ1-6|TRBV6-5
CASSYFTGDNSPLHF
TGTGCCAGCAGTTACTTCACAGGGGACAATTCACCCCTCCACTTT
>TRBD1|.|TRBJ1-1|TRBV4-1
CASSHTTGDTEAFF
TGCGCCAGCAGCCACACAACAGGGGACACTGAAGCTTTCTTT
>.|once|TRBJ2-5|TRBV30
CAWSRGVTQYF
TGTGCCTGGAGCCGCGGAGTGACCCAGTACTTC
>TRBD2|.|TRBJ2-7|TRBV7-9
CASSLGPSGSYEQYF
TGTGCCAGCAGCTTAGGTCCTAGCGGCTCCTACGAGCAGTACTTC
>.|.|TRBJ1-3|TRBV30
CAWRITQDRSAGNTIYF
TGTGCCTGGAGAATAACCCAGGACCGGTCAGCGGGAAACACCATATATTTT
>TRBD2|.|TRBJ2-1|TRBV5-1
CASSFLAGAGNEQFF
TGCGCCAGCAGCTTTCTGGCGGGAGCCGGGAATGAGCAGTTCTTC
>TRBD1|few|TRBJ1-1|TRBV30
CAWSLGTGAKAFF
TGTGCCTGGAGTCTGGGGACAGGGGCGAAAGCTTTCTTT
>.|.|TRBJ2-7|TRBV10-3
CATSYQGNRASSYEQYF
TGTGCCACGTCCTACCAGGGGAACAGGGCGAGCTCCTACGAGCAGTACTTC
>.|.|TRBJ2-5|TRBV7-2
CASSLALQGETQYF
TGTGCCAGCAGCTTAGCGTTACAGGGAGAGACCCAGTACTTC
>.|.|TRBJ2-2|TRBV11-2
CASSGGALNTGELFF
TGTGCCAGCAGCGGGGGGGCTCTTAACACCGGGGAGCTGTTTTTT
>TRBD1|.|TRBJ1-3|TRBV10-3
CAISDNRGLDTSGNTIYF
TGTGCCATCAGTGACAACAGGGGGCTAGATACCTCTGGAAACACCATATATTTT
>.|.|TRBJ2-2|TRBV7-9
CASSRRGGPNTGELFF
TGTGCCAGCAGCCGCCGTGGCGGGCCTAACACCGGGGAGCTGTTTTTT
>TRBD1|.|TRBJ2-7|TRBV28
CASSLYAGGSYEQYF
TGTGCCAGCAGTTTATATGCAGGGGGCTCCTACGAGCAGTACTTC
>.|.|TRBJ1-1|TRBV19
CASIGYTEAFF
TGTGCCAGTATTGGGTACACTGAAGCTTTCTTT
>.|.|TRBJ2-5|TRBV11-2
CASSLGLASTQYF
TGTGCCAGCAGCTTAGGGCTGGCGTCGACCCAGTACTTC
>.|.|TRBJ2-5|TRBV7-6
CASSLALLETQYF
TGTGCCAGCAGCTTAGCCCTCCTAGAGACCCAGTACTTC
>.|.|TRBJ2-3|TRBV7-8
CASSLVGWGTDTQYF
TGTGCCAGCAGCTTAGTGGGGTGGGGCACAGATACGCAGTATTTT
>TRBD2|.|TRBJ2-7|TRBV5-1
CASRATSVSTYEQYF
TGCGCCAGCAGGGCTACTAGCGTTTCAACCTACGAGCAGTACTTC
>.|.|TRBJ2-4|TRBV9
CASSPGPFLAKNIQYF
TGTGCCAGCAGCCCCGGGCCTTTCCTGGCCAAAAACATTCAGTACTTC
>TRBD1|.|TRBJ1-5|TRBV5-1
CASSLGDSYQPQHF
TGCGCCAGCAGCTTGGGGGACAGTTATCAGCCCCAGCATTTT
>.|.|TRBJ2-4|TRBV7-2
CASNVGPGIQYF
.
>.|.|TRBJ1-5|TRBV4-1
CASSQLQNNQPQHF
TGCGCCAGCAGCCAATTGCAGAACAATCAGCCCCAGCATTTT